The 14 T cell receptor beta chains below were found in one sample sequenced in a study of T cell changes during pregnancy in multiple sclerosis. The data were produced by immunoSEQ multiplex PCR, yet TCRdb's version contains in-frame clones alone and is incomplete. The sample has 35,000 to 45,000 clones, about nine tenths seen once. Specimen: CD4+ T cells from peripheral blood mononuclear cells, collected in the second trimester of pregnancy. These receptor sequences come from a female donor in good health, enrolled as a control in a pregnancy study.

This clone was seen once. V gene TRBV7-2 combines with J gene TRBJ1-4, with D hard to call. Germline CDR1 reads SGHTA; CDR2 reads FQGNSA. The V and J ends lost 5 bases and 10 bases respectively, with 20 bases between them. The CDR3 sequence is 15 residues long. The CDR3 coding sequence is TGTGCCAGCAGCCAAGCCCCCTGGGTTGAGGGAAAACTGTTTTTT. It yields the protein CASSQAPWVEGKLFF.

The chain carries TRBV28 and TRBJ2-6, with D unresolved. Per the germline V gene, CDR1 is MDHEN and CDR2 is SYDVKM. V dropped 3 bases and J dropped 1 base, with 7 bases sitting between them. This CDR3 has 15 amino acids. The CDR3 sequence is CASSFRWSGANVLTF. In nucleotides, the CDR3 is TGTGCCAGCAGTTTTCGGTGGTCTGGGGCCAACGTCCTGACTTTC.

This clone showed up just once. V is TRBV6-4 and J is TRBJ1-2; TRBD1 is a possible D gene (6 bases). The germline V gene encodes CDR1 MRHNA and CDR2 SNTAGT. The CDR3 runs to 14 residues. The V and J ends lost 3 bases and 3 bases respectively, with 11 bases between them. The CDR3 nucleotides read TGTGCCAGCAGTGAACGGACAGCCTACTATGGCTACACCTTC. It translates to CASSERTAYYGYTF.

This clone turned up a few times. V usage is TRBV27 and J usage is TRBJ1-6, with D possibly matching TRBD1 (5 bases). Trimming shortened V by 8 bases and J by 8 bases, and 13 bases separated the two germline ends. Per the germline V gene, CDR1 is MNHEY and CDR2 is SMNVEV (reference sequence). The CDR3 loop spans 13 amino acids. The CDR3 is CASAVGGDSPLHF. For the CDR3, the DNA is TGTGCCAGCGCGGTTGGGGGGGATTCACCCCTCCACTTT.

J is TRBJ2-1 and V is TRBV11-2; D gene unclear. Germline CDR1 and CDR2: SGHAT and FQNNGV. This CDR3 region has 14 residues. Between the trimmed V and J ends, which lost 0 bases and 5 bases, there was a span of 8 bases. CDR3 nucleotide sequence: TGTGCCAGCAGCTTAGAGCCAGGAAACAATGAGCAGTTCTTC. It encodes CASSLEPGNNEQFF.

This chain uses TRBV6-5 with TRBJ2-2; TRBD2 matches 7 bases. The V segment lost 6 bases and the J segment 5 bases; nucleotides outside the gene matches: 0. Germline V gives CDR1 MNHEY, CDR2 SVGAGI. The CDR3 has 12 amino acids. The CDR3, as DNA: TGTGCCAGCAGACTAGCGACCGGGGAGCTGTTTTTT. Its translation is CASRLATGELFF.

This chain connects TRBV27 to TRBJ2-7; 8 bases line up with TRBD2. Germline CDR1 MNHEY, CDR2 SMNVEV (reference sequence). Trimming took 3 bases from V and 5 from J; bases not matched to a gene: 6. The CDR3 sequence is 14 residues long. The DNA of the CDR3 is TGTGCCAGCAGTTTGGGCGGGAGGAGGCACGAGCAGTACTTC. Translating gives CASSLGGRRHEQYF.

The V call is TRBV2, the J call TRBJ1-2; perhaps TRBD1 as D (6 bases). The CDR3 is 15 amino acids. The germline V gene has CDR1 SNHLY and CDR2 FYNNEI. V lost 6 bases, J lost 2 bases, and 16 bases lay in between. The CDR3 loop reads CASSPRGWGNYGYTF. The CDR3 DNA is TGTGCCAGCAGCCCAAGGGGGTGGGGGAACTATGGCTACACCTTC. The full variable domain, its missing parts supplied by reference TRBV2 and TRBJ1-2, is EPEVTQTPSHQVTQMGQEVILRCVPISNHLYFYWYRQILGQKVEFLVSFYNNEISEKSEIFDDQFSVERPDGSNFTLKIRSTKLEDSAMYFCASSPRGWGNYGYTFGSGTRLTVV.

V usage is TRBV20-1 and J usage is TRBJ1-2; D gene uncertain. With 0 bases removed from V and 8 bases from J, the gap between germline ends came to 7 bases. This CDR3 spans 11 amino acids. Germline V gene sequence: CDR1 DFQATT, CDR2 SNEGSKA (reference sequence). The CDR3 DNA follows: TGCAGTGCTAGAGATCCGAGAGGCTACACCTTC. Encoded protein: CSARDPRGYTF.

The rearrangement joins TRBV13 to TRBJ2-7; D is possibly TRBD1 (5 bases). The CDR3 has 12 residues. The germline CDR1 and CDR2 sequences are PRHDT and FYEKMQ (reference sequence). V lost 5 bases, J lost 3 bases, and 8 bases lay in between. The CDR3 is CASSLQVYEQYF. The CDR3 DNA is TGTGCCAGCAGCCTACAGGTCTACGAGCAGTACTTC.

J is TRBJ1-6 and V is TRBV7-9; TRBD1 is a possible D gene (5 bases). Germline V CDR1 and CDR2: SEHNR, FQNEAQ (reference sequence). The CDR3 is made up of 15 amino acids. V gave up 7 bases and J gave up 6 bases, with 16 bases separating them. The CDR3, as DNA: TGTGCCAGCAAACTTAACGGGGGAGGTAATTCACCCCTCCACTTT. It codes for CASKLNGGGNSPLHF.

The chain joins TRBV4-3 to TRBJ1-2; 10 bases map to TRBD1. Germline V gene lookup returns CDR1 LGHNA and CDR2 YSLEER. With 3 bases clipped from V and 6 bases from J, the junction kept 10 bases outside the gene matches. This CDR3 comprises 16 residues. The CDR3 sequence: CASSQQLGTGEDGYTF. The CDR3 coding sequence is TGCGCCAGCAGCCAGCAGCTAGGGACAGGGGAGGATGGCTACACCTTC.

This clone has only a few counts. The chain employs TRBV6-5 and TRBJ2-7, with 7 bases matching TRBD2. Germline assignment: CDR1 MNHEY and CDR2 SVGAGI. J was trimmed by 5 bases and V by 5 bases; bases with no gene match: 12. The CDR3 runs 15 residues. The CDR3 protein is CASSGTSERDDEQYF. DNA for the CDR3: TGTGCCAGCAGTGGAACTAGCGAGAGGGACGACGAGCAGTACTTC.

V and J are TRBV9 and TRBJ2-3; tentatively, D is TRBD1 (6 bases). V lost 0 bases and J lost 8, with 13 bases in between. The CDR3 is made up of 14 amino acids. Germline CDR1 and CDR2: SGDLS and YYNGEE. The CDR3: CASSVEQGGVTQYF. The CDR3 coding sequence is TGTGCCAGCAGCGTAGAACAGGGTGGAGTTACGCAGTATTTT.